This T cell receptor (beta chain) is drawn from a study of T cells expressing NK-cell markers. Study background: Cells sorted as CD3+CD56+NKG2C+, CD3+CD56+NKG2C- and CD3+CD56-NKG2C+ T cells supplied the TCR beta repertoires.

Generation of TCR beta cDNA was performed by 5'RACE template switching incorporating UMIs. TCRdb reworked the 5' RACE reads into one entry per CDR3 protein, no DNA. Listed are roughly 390,000 distinct CDR3 sequences; around 5.3% falls within the top ten. This CDR3 is built from 15 residues. CDR1 MNHNS and CDR2 SASEGT come from the germline V gene. General observations from the study: No clear determination of HCMV specificity was made for expanded NKG2C+ T cell clones.

About this clonotype: Its target is unknown.

The sequence derives from a man aged 18-69 years in good health. V is TRBV6-1 and J is TRBJ1-1. The sequenced material came from blood T cells: a sorted CD56 or NKG2C T cell subset, CD4+ or CD8+ T cells, or bulk PBMC T cells (not recorded which). The CDR3 here is CASSDAGLANTEAFF.